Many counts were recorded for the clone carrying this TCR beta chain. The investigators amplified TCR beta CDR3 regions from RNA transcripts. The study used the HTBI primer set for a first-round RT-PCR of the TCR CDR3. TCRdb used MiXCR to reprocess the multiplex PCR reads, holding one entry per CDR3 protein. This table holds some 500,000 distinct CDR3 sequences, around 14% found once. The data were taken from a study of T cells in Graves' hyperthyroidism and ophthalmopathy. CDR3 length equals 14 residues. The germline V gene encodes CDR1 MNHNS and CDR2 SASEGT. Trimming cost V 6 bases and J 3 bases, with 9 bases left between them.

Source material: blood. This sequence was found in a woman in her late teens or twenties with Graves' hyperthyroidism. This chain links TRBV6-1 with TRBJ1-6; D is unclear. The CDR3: CASRDVSYNSPLHF. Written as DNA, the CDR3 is TGTGCCAGCAGGGACGTAAGCTATAATTCACCCCTCCACTTT.